Described below is a single TCR beta chain sequence and its context. Next came a second PCR, run for roughly 6 to 11 cycles, which used a sample-barcoded 5' primer along with a J-beta primer mix. MiXCR, applied by TCRdb to the 5' RACE reads, yields one record per CDR3 protein. The repertoire holds approximately 1.5 million distinct CDR3 sequences, around 36% seen once, with around 11% in the top ten. The data stem from a study of blood T cells in healthy people across ages. The V and J ends lost 1 base and 11 bases, in that order; junction bases with no gene match: 15. Germline V gene data show CDR1 as PRHDT and CDR2 as FYEKMQ (reference sequence). This CDR3 spans 17 amino acids.

The sequencing input was blood. The sequence was collected from a woman aged 30 to 39 in good health. The chain combines TRBV13 with TRBJ2-5; 11 nucleotides align to TRBD2. CDR3 residues: CASSLVRSTSGEGEQYF. The CDR3 DNA reads as TGTGCCAGCAGCTTAGTTCGGTCGACTAGCGGGGAGGGTGAGCAGTACTTC.